This entry is about one TCR beta chain. Its specificity is not known. This record comes from a study of cytomegalovirus exposure and HLA in healthy donors. Findings and caveats of the study: Associated with cytomegalovirus, according to the listing, were 164 TCR beta chains. Follow-up analysis later connected one missense variant in DCLRE1C with trimming of TCR beta V- and J-genes. Beyond CMV serostatus, there was no information to go on about immune exposure.

From germline, CDR1 is MNHEY and CDR2 SVGAGI. V was shortened by 6 bases and J by 2 bases, with 14 bases between the two germline ends. This CDR3 contains 14 residues. Use of 60 Vbeta and 13 Jbeta primers characterized the PCR. This table comes from immunoSEQ multiplex PCR, and its TCRdb copy is limited to in-frame clones, with some not included. The sample has under 200,000 clones; approximately 79% are singletons. This receptor was obtained from a human donor in good health. The sequenced sample consisted of PBMCs. This rearrangement joins TRBV6-5 to TRBJ2-7; the D is unclear. The CDR3 is CASSRLRVAYEQYF. DNA of the CDR3: TGTGCCAGCAGCCGCCTCCGGGTGGCCTACGAGCAGTACTTC.